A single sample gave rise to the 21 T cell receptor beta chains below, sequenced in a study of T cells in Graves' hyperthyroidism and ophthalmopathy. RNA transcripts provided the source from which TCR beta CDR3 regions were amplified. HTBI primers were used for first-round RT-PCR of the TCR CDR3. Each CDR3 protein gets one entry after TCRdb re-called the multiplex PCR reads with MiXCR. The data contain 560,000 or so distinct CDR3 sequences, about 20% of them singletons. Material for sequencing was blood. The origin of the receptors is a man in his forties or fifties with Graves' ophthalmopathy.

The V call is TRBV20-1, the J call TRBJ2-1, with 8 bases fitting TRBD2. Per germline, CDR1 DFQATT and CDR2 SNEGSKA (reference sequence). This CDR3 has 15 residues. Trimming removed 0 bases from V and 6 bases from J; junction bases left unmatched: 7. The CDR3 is CSARDGLAGRNEQFF. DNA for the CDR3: TGCAGTGCTAGAGATGGTCTAGCGGGCCGCAATGAGCAGTTCTTC.

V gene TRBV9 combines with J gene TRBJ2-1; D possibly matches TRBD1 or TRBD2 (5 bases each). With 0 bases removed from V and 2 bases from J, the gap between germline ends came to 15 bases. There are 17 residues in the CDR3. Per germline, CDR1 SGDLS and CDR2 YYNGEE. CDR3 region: CASSVGVAGTPYNEQFF. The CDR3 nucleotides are TGTGCCAGCAGCGTAGGGGTTGCAGGGACCCCCTACAATGAGCAGTTCTTC.

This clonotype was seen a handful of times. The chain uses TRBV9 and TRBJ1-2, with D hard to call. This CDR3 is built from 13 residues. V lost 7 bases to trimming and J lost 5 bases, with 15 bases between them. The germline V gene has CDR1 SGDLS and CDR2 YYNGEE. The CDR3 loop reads CASGLTDGYGYTF. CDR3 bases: TGTGCCAGCGGACTAACCGATGGATATGGCTACACCTTC.

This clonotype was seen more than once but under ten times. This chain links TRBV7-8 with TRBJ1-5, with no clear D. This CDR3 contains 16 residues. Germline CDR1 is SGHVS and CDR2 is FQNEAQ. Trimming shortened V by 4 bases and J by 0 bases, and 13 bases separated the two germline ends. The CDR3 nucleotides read TGTGCCAGCAGCTGGTGGGAACAAGATAGCAATCAGCCCCAGCATTTT. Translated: CASSWWEQDSNQPQHF.

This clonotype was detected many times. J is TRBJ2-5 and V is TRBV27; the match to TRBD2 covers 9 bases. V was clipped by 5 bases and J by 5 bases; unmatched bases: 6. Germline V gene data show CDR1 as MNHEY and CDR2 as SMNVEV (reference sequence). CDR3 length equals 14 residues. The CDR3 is CASSTRTSEETQYF. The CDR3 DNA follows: TGTGCCAGCAGTACACGGACTAGCGAGGAGACCCAGTACTTC.

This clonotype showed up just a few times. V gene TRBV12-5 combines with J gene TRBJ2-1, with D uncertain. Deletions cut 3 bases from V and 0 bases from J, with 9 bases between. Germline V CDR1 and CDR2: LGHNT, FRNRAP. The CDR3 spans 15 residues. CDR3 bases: TGTGCTAGTGGTTTAATTCAGAGCTCCTACAATGAGCAGTTCTTC. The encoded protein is CASGLIQSSYNEQFF. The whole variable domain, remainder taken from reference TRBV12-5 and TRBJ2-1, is DARVTQTPRHKVTEMGQEVTMRCQPILGHNTVFWYRQTMMQGLELLAYFRNRAPLDDSGMPKDRFSAEMPDATLATLKIQPSEPRDSAVYFCASGLIQSSYNEQFFGPGTRLTVL.

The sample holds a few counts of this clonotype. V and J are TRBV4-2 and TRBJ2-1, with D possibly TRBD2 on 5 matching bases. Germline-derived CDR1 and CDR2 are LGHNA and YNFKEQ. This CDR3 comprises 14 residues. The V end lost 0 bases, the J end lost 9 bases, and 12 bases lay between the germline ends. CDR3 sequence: CASSQDLAGIEQFF. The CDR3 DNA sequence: TGTGCCAGCAGCCAAGATCTCGCGGGCATTGAGCAGTTCTTC.

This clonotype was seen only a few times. The CDR3, as DNA: TGCAGTGCTAGAGATTCTGGGACTAGAGCTAACTACAATGAGCAGTTCTTC. Its translation is CSARDSGTRANYNEQFF. The J gene is TRBJ2-1, the V gene TRBV20-1; TRBD2 aligns across 8 bases. Germline CDR1 DFQATT, CDR2 SNEGSKA (reference sequence). V shed 0 bases and J 3 bases; nucleotides not matched to a gene: 10. The CDR3 totals 17 residues.

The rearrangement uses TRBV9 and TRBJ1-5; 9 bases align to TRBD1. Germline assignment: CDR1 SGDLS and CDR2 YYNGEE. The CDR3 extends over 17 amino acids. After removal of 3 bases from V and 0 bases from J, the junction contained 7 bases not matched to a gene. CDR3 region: CASSAGDRVVSNQPQHF. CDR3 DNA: TGTGCCAGCAGCGCTGGGGACAGGGTGGTTAGCAATCAGCCCCAGCATTTT.

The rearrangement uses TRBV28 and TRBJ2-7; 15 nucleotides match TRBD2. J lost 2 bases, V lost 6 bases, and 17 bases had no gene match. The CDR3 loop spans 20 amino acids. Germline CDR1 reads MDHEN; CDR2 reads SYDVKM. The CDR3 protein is CASSQGGWGLAGGKAYEQYF. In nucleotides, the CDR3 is TGTGCCAGCAGCCAAGGGGGTTGGGGACTAGCGGGAGGAAAGGCCTACGAGCAGTACTTC.

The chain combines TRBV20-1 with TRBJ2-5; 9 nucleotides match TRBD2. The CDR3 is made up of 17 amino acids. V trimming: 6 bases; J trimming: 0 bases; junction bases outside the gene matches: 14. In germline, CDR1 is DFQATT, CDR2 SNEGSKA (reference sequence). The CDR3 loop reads CSAAHRSSGKYQETQYF. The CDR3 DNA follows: TGCAGTGCCGCGCACCGGTCTAGCGGGAAATACCAAGAGACCCAGTACTTC.

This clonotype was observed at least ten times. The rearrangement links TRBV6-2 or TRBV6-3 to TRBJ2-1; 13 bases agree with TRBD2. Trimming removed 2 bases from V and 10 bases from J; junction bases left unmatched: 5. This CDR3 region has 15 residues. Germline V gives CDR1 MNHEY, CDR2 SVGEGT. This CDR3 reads CASSYRGLAGVEQFF. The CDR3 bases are TGTGCCAGCAGTTACCGTGGACTAGCGGGAGTGGAGCAGTTCTTC.

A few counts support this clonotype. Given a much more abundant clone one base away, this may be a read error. Written as DNA, the CDR3 is TGTGCCTGGAAGGTAAAGTCTGGGGCCAACGTCCTGACTTTC. It encodes CAWKVKSGANVLTF. The gene calls are TRBV30 and TRBJ2-6; D is uncertain. The CDR3 loop spans 14 amino acids. The ends were cut back, 4 bases at V and 1 base at J, with 8 bases in the middle. Per the germline V gene, CDR1 is GTSNPN and CDR2 is SVGIG (reference sequence).

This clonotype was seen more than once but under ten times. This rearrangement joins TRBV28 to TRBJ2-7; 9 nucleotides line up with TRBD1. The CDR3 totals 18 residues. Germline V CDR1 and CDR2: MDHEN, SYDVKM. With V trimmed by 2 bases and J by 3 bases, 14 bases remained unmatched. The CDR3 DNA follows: TGTGCCAGCAGTTTAGACCGGGACAGGGTGTTAGGGGACTACGAGCAGTACTTC. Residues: CASSLDRDRVLGDYEQYF.

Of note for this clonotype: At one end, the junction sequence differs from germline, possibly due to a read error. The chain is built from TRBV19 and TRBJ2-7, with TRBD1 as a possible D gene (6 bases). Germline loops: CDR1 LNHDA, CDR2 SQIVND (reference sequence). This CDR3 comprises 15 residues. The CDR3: CTSSLPGHLGREQYF. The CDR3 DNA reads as TGTACCAGTAGTCTTCCGGGACACCTTGGGCGAGAGCAGTACTTC.

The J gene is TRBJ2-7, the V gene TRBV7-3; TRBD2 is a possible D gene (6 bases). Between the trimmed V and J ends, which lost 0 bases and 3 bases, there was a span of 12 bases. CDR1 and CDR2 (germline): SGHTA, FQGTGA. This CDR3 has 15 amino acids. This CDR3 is CASSLTRGTIYEQYF. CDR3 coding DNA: TGTGCCAGCAGCTTAACGCGGGGTACAATCTACGAGCAGTACTTC.

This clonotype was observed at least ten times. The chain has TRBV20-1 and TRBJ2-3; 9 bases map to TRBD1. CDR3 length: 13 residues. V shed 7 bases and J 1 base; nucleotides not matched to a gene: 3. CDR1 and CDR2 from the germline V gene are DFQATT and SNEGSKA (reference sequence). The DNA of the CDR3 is TGCAGTGGGGACAGGGTCGGCACAGATACGCAGTATTTT. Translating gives CSGDRVGTDTQYF.

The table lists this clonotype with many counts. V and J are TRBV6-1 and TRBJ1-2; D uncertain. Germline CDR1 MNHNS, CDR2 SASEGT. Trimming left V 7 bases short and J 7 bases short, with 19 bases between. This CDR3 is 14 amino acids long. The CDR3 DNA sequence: TGTGCCAGCACCGATGGGCGCGTATTATCTGGCTACACCTTC. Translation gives CASTDGRVLSGYTF.

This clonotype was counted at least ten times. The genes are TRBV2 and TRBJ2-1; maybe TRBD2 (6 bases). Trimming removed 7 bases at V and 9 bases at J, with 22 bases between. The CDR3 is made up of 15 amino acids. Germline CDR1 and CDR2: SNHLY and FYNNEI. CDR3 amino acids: CASIRGGLFTGEQFF. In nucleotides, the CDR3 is TGTGCCAGCATTCGGGGAGGCCTGTTTACTGGTGAGCAGTTCTTC.

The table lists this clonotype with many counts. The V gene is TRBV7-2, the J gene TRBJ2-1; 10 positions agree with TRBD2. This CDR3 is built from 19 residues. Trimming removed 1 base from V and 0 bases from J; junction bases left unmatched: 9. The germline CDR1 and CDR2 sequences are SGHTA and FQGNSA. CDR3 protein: CASSLEVAGGHYSYNEQFF. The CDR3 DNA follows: TGTGCCAGCAGCTTAGAGGTAGCGGGAGGCCATTACTCCTACAATGAGCAGTTCTTC.

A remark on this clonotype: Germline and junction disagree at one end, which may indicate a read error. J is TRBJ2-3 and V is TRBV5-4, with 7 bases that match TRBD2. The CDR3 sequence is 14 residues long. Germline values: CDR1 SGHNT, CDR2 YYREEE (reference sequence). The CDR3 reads CATRPSGGTETQYF. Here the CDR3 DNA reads TGTGCCACCAGACCTAGCGGAGGCACAGAGACGCAGTATTTT.